Included here is one TCR beta chain sequence, with context. The antigen is not known. This sample also contains other DNA sequences that code for the same CDR3. The sample is drawn from a study of PD-1 blockade in mismatch repair-deficient tumors. Clones were sequenced by immunoSEQ multiplex PCR, and TCRdb holds only the in-frame ones, with some missing. The repertoire has approximately 130,000 clones, approximately 86% of them found once; the top ten carry approximately 12%. Germline V gives CDR1 MNHNS, CDR2 SASEGT. The CDR3 is 13 residues long. Between the trimmed V and J ends, which lost 2 bases and 4 bases, there was a span of 6 bases. Study outcomes and limitations: Rapid post-treatment expansion, then contraction, generally preceding radiologic response, marked tumor-resident clones.

The input for sequencing was peripheral blood, taken 44 weeks after starting pembrolizumab. The chain combines TRBV6-1 with TRBJ2-1; D perhaps matches TRBD1 (5 bases). The receptor was derived from an adult with mismatch repair-deficient cancer. The CDR3 protein is CASSEQGYNEQFF. In DNA, the CDR3 is TGTGCCAGCAGTGAACAGGGTTACAATGAGCAGTTCTTC.